This entry lists 14 T cell receptor beta chains sequenced from one sample in a study of T-cell memory formation after mild COVID-19. MiXCR, applied by TCRdb to the 5' RACE reads, yields one record per CDR3 protein. The table shows 350,000 to 500,000 distinct CDR3 sequences, with more than 20% occurring only once. The sequenced material came from PBMCs or a T cell subset sorted from them (not recorded which). The receptor set was obtained from an adult woman who had mild COVID-19 (a few samples of this study predate the infection). Cell type and time point are not known.

This clonotype was seen a few times. The CDR3 loop reads CASSQGGRGRIEAFF. CDR3 nucleotides: TGCGCCAGCAGCCAAGGTGGCAGGGGGCGAATTGAAGCTTTCTTT. This sequence joins TRBV4-3 and TRBJ1-1; TRBD1 aligns across 8 bases. V dropped 1 base and J dropped 7; count of bases not matched to a gene: 8. The CDR3 has 15 residues. Germline V gene lookup returns CDR1 LGHNA and CDR2 YSLEER.

This clonotype was picked up a small number of times. The junction does not match germline at one end; this may be a read error. The J gene is TRBJ2-3, the V gene TRBV4-3, with 10 bases matching TRBD1. From germline, CDR1 is LGHNA and CDR2 YSLEER. This CDR3 is 15 amino acids long. The CDR3: CASTQDLGQGYSQYF. The DNA for the CDR3 is TGCGCCAGCACCCAAGATCTGGGACAGGGGTACTCGCAGTATTTT.

The chain has TRBV7-6 and TRBJ2-7; D possibly uses TRBD1 or TRBD2 (7 bases each). CDR1 is SGHVS and CDR2 is FNYEAQ in the germline V gene. Trimming shortened V by 3 bases and J by 7 bases, and 16 bases separated the two germline ends. The CDR3 length is 14 residues. This chain's CDR3 is CASSLSFQGGEQYF. For the CDR3, the DNA is TGTGCCAGCAGCTTGTCCTTCCAGGGGGGGGAGCAGTACTTC. Full variable domain (outside the CDR3, taken from reference TRBV7-6 and TRBJ2-7): GAGVSQSPRYKVTKRGQDVALRCDPISGHVSLYWYRQALGQGPEFLTYFNYEAQQDKSGLPNDRFSAERPEGSISTLTIQRTEQRDSAMYRCASSLSFQGGEQYFGPGTRLTVT.

In its sample, this clonotype was seen many times. J is TRBJ2-1 and V is TRBV12-3 or TRBV12-4; a weak D match, TRBD2 (5 bases). The CDR3 contains 12 residues. V lost 3 bases to trimming and J lost 5 bases, with 5 bases between them. The CDR3 nucleotides are TGTGCCAGCAGTTTCGGGGACAATGAGCAGTTCTTC. Translating it yields CASSFGDNEQFF.

This clonotype appeared many times. The CDR3 protein is CASSPSGRFNSPLHF. Here the CDR3 DNA reads TGTGCCAGCAGTCCGTCGGGACGGTTTAATTCACCCCTCCACTTT. V is TRBV27 and J is TRBJ1-6; possibly TRBD1 for D (5 bases). This CDR3 comprises 15 residues. Germline CDR1 is MNHEY and CDR2 is SMNVEV (reference sequence). Trimming stripped 5 bases from V and 6 bases from J, with 14 bases between.

This clonotype was counted between two and nine times. V usage is TRBV6-5 and J usage is TRBJ1-1; perhaps TRBD1 as D (6 bases). The CDR3 loop spans 14 amino acids. The V and J ends lost 6 bases and 0 bases respectively, with 11 bases between them. CDR1 is MNHEY and CDR2 is SVGAGI in the germline V gene. The CDR3 here is CASSTGQMNTEAFF. The CDR3 nucleotides are TGTGCCAGCAGCACCGGACAGATGAACACTGAAGCTTTCTTT.

The gene calls are TRBV7-9 and TRBJ2-5, with D tentatively TRBD1 (5 bases). The CDR3 is made up of 16 amino acids. Looked up from germline, CDR1 is SEHNR and CDR2 is FQNEAQ (reference sequence). V lost 5 bases to trimming and J lost 4 bases, with 20 bases between them. Here the CDR3 reads CASSPRRGEKPETQYF. For the CDR3, the DNA is TGTGCCAGCAGCCCCAGAAGGGGCGAAAAACCAGAGACCCAGTACTTC.

This chain uses TRBV25-1 with TRBJ1-2, with unresolved D. Germline-derived CDR1 and CDR2 are MGHDK and SYGVNS. This CDR3 is built from 14 residues. The V end was cut by 4 bases, the J end by 8 bases, with 17 bases between. The chain's CDR3 is CASSGPGDSDGYTF. CDR3 coding DNA: TGTGCCAGCAGTGGACCCGGGGATTCGGACGGCTACACCTTC.

The chain carries TRBV7-9 and TRBJ2-3, with no clear D. The CDR3 runs 14 residues. V lost 9 bases and J 4 bases, leaving 17 bases between the germline ends. The germline gives CDR1 SEHNR, CDR2 FQNEAQ (reference sequence). This chain's CDR3 is CASLPPRWPDTQYF. As DNA, the CDR3 is TGTGCCAGTCTCCCCCCCAGGTGGCCAGATACGCAGTATTTT.

This clonotype was recorded a few times. The V call is TRBV5-8, the J call TRBJ2-1; D is possibly TRBD2 (7 bases). The length of the CDR3 is 15 residues. The V gene's germline CDR1 is SGHTS and CDR2 YDEGEE. The V end lost 6 bases, the J end lost 7 bases, and 20 bases lay between the germline ends. CDR3 in amino acids: CASNFGGGRWNEQFF. CDR3 in DNA: TGTGCCAGCAACTTTGGGGGGGGCCGTTGGAATGAGCAGTTCTTC.

This clonotype has just a few counts. The chain combines TRBV2 with TRBJ2-5; TRBD2 matches 9 bases. The germline CDR1 and CDR2 sequences are SNHLY and FYNNEI. The CDR3 runs 15 residues. V trimming: 6 bases; J trimming: 4 bases; junction bases outside the gene matches: 9. CDR3 loop: CASSHPLAGLETQYF. CDR3 nucleotide sequence: TGTGCCAGCAGCCACCCCCTAGCGGGGCTAGAGACCCAGTACTTC.

A single count supports this clonotype. A single base separates this from a much larger clone, so it may be a read error. The rearrangement joins TRBV5-4 to TRBJ2-7; D might be TRBD2 (6 bases). This CDR3 is built from 13 residues. CDR1 is SGHNT, CDR2 YYREEE, per germline (reference sequence). Here the CDR3 reads CASSLVQDYEQHF. In nucleotides, the CDR3 is TGTGCCAGCAGCTTGGTCCAGGACTACGAGCAGCACTTC.

This clonotype was seen more than once but under ten times. The chain has TRBV20-1 and TRBJ2-7; 7 bases are shared with TRBD1. CDR1 and CDR2 from the germline V gene are DFQATT and SNEGSKA (reference sequence). V was clipped by 6 bases and J by 1 base; unmatched bases: 6. This CDR3 contains 13 residues. CDR3 amino acids: CSAHPGQSYEQYF. DNA for the CDR3: TGCAGTGCCCACCCGGGACAGTCCTACGAGCAGTACTTC.

The chain combines TRBV4-2 with TRBJ1-2; D perhaps matches TRBD1 (6 bases). The CDR3 loop spans 15 amino acids. Trimming took 3 bases from V and 2 from J, leaving 13 bases between them. CDR1 LGHNA and CDR2 YNFKEQ come from the germline V gene. The CDR3 sequence: CASSQNRDRNYGYTF. In DNA, the CDR3 is TGTGCCAGCAGCCAGAACAGGGATAGGAACTATGGCTACACCTTC.